The 2 T cell receptor beta chains listed next were all sequenced from one sample in a study of memory CD8 T cells in hepatitis C reinfection. Sample time point: late/post reinfection, 12 to 24 weeks after detection. The sorted cells went straight to TCR sequencing with no prior in vitro expansion. Clones were sequenced by immunoSEQ multiplex PCR, and TCRdb holds only the in-frame ones, with some missing. The data contain 45,000 to 50,000 clones, 85% to 90% of them singletons. Sequencing was done on a sample of naive CD8+ T cells sorted from blood. These receptors originate from a man aged 18 to 30 with hepatitis C virus infection.

The V gene is TRBV2, the J gene TRBJ2-7; TRBD2 matches at 14 bases. Unmatched junction bases numbered 6, after V lost 5 bases and J lost 6 bases. Germline CDR1 reads SNHLY; CDR2 reads FYNNEI. The CDR3 runs 15 residues. The DNA of the CDR3 is TGTGCCAGCAGTCCGGGACTAGCGGGAGAGTTCGAGCAGTACTTC. Translated: CASSPGLAGEFEQYF.

The chain uses TRBV11-3 and TRBJ2-2, with 8 bases matching TRBD1. Germline assignment: CDR1 SGHNT and CDR2 YENEEA. The CDR3 sequence is 14 residues long. Losses at the gene ends were 7 bases for V and 1 base for J; bases not matched to a gene: 2. The CDR3: CASTGTGNTGELFF. CDR3 sequence (DNA): TGTGCCAGCACCGGGACAGGGAACACCGGGGAGCTGTTTTTT.